This T cell receptor beta chain comes out of a study of cytomegalovirus exposure and HLA in healthy donors. On this clone: Its specificity is unknown.

Primers for the PCR totalled 60 Vbeta and 13 Jbeta. The table came from immunoSEQ multiplex PCR; TCRdb's copy has only in-frame clones and leaves some out. The data contain about 130,000 clones, about four fifths of them seen just once; the ten biggest clones take up about 11%. Though probably carrying unrecorded immune exposures, donors were nominally healthy at sampling. Whole-study results and caveats: In a later analysis, DRB1 alleles had the most associated TCRs; HLA-C alleles the fewest. Donors were assumed by presence/absence analyses to have roughly uniform sequencing depth. Immune exposure was documented only through CMV serostatus.

This CDR3 spans 15 amino acids. Germline loops: CDR1 SGHTA, CDR2 FQGNSA. V lost 5 bases, J lost 4 bases, and 16 bases lay in between. Sequenced sample: PBMCs. V usage is TRBV7-2 and J usage is TRBJ2-3, with a tentative D call TRBD2 (5 bases). The receptor's source is a male donor in good health and CMV-seropositive. In nucleotides, the CDR3 is TGTGCCAGCAGCCAGAGCGGAACCCGGCCAGATACGCAGTATTTT. It codes for CASSQSGTRPDTQYF.